This note documents a single T cell receptor beta chain sequence. Libraries were prepared by immunoSEQ multiplex PCR; TCRdb keeps only in-frame clonotypes and omits some of them. The sample shows approximately 470,000 clones, around 80% of them seen only once. This sample is part of a study of shared clonotypes between healthy human individuals. This CDR3 has 17 amino acids. V was pared by 6 bases and J by 5 bases, with 15 bases of the junction left unmatched. Germline-derived CDR1 and CDR2 are MDHEN and SYDVKM. This rearrangement joins TRBV28 to TRBJ2-5, with 10 bases identical to TRBD1. The source material was PBMCs. The TCR sequence derives from a woman aged 35 to 49 in good health. Some clones in this sample may be carry-over from other donors' samples. The DNA for the CDR3 is TGTGCCAGCAGATTCAGCCCCGGGACAGGGGCTTGGGAGACCCAGTACTTC. Residues: CASRFSPGTGAWETQYF.